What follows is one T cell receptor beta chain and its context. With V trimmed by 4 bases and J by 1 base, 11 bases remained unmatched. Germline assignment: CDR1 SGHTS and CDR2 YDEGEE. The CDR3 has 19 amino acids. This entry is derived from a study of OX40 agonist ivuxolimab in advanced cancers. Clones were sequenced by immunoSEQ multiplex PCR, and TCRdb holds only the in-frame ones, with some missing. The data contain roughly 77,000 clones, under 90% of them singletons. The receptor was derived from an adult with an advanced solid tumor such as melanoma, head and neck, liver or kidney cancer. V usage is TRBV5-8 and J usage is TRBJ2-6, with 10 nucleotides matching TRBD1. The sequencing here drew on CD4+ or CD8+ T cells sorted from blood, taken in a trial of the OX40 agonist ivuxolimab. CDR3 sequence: CASSPGFDRGRSGANVLTF. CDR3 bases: TGTGCCAGCAGCCCAGGCTTTGACAGGGGGCGATCTGGGGCCAACGTCCTGACTTTC.